The rows below give T cell receptor beta chains drawn from one sample of a study of ipilimumab plus nivolumab after autologous stem cell transplantation. Repertoires were generated with immunoSEQ multiplex PCR, while TCRdb's copy carries only in-frame clones and drops some. Of some 17,000 clones listed, more than 65% are singletons. Sequencing used PBMCs, obtained in a trial of ipilimumab plus nivolumab as post-transplant consolidation. These receptors all stem from a male donor with diffuse large B-cell lymphoma. CDR3s include the opening cysteine and the closing phenylalanine or tryptophan. Fields, in order: clone size, CDR3 length, V gene, D gene, J gene, CDR3 protein, CDR3 DNA. A D gene is named only where the DNA matches it firmly. Size is omitted from some rows. Given values are once, few, many or a class for expanded clones.

size: -
length: 12
V: TRBV7-2
D: -
J: TRBJ2-7
CDR3: CASSLSSDEQYF
DNA: TGTGCCAGCAGCTTATCTTCCGACGAGCAGTACTTC

size: -
length: 13
V: TRBV7-2
D: -
J: TRBJ1-2
CDR3: CASSFPTPESYTF
DNA: TGTGCCAGCAGCTTTCCAACACCGGAGAGCTACACCTTC

size: few
length: 15
V: TRBV19
D: TRBD1
J: TRBJ2-5
CDR3: CASSLRDRVQETQYF
DNA: TGTGCCAGTAGTCTCCGGGACAGGGTACAAGAGACCCAGTACTTC

size: -
length: 12
V: TRBV11-2
D: -
J: TRBJ2-3
CDR3: CASNKRMDTQYF
DNA: TGTGCCAGCAACAAAAGGATGGATACGCAGTATTTT

size: -
length: 14
V: TRBV5-6
D: -
J: TRBJ2-1
CDR3: CASRGSWVGNEQFF
DNA: TGTGCCAGCAGGGGCAGTTGGGTGGGCAATGAGCAGTTCTTC

size: -
length: 20
V: TRBV4-2
D: -
J: TRBJ1-6
CDR3: CASSQDRARQQSSYNSPLHF
DNA: TGTGCCAGCAGCCAAGATAGGGCTCGGCAGCAGAGCTCCTATAATTCACCCCTCCACTTT

size: -
length: 12
V: TRBV7-9
D: TRBD1
J: TRBJ2-1
CDR3: CASSLEDRMGVF
DNA: TGTGCCAGCAGCTTAGAGGACAGGATGGGTGTCTTC

size: -
length: 12
V: TRBV11-2
D: -
J: TRBJ2-2
CDR3: CASSSYTGELFF
DNA: TGTGCCAGCAGCTCTTACACCGGGGAGCTGTTTTTT

size: -
length: 13
V: TRBV30
D: -
J: TRBJ2-2
CDR3: CAWSVLSTGELFF
DNA: TGTGCCTGGAGTGTACTAAGCACCGGGGAGCTGTTTTTT

size: -
length: 15
V: TRBV29-1
D: -
J: TRBJ1-1
CDR3: CSVGPPRGMNTEAFF
DNA: TGCAGCGTTGGCCCCCCCAGGGGCATGAACACTGAAGCTTTCTTT

size: -
length: 14
V: TRBV5-6
D: -
J: TRBJ2-7
CDR3: CASSLGGDGYEQYF
DNA: TGTGCCAGCAGCTTGGGGGGGGATGGTTACGAGCAGTACTTC